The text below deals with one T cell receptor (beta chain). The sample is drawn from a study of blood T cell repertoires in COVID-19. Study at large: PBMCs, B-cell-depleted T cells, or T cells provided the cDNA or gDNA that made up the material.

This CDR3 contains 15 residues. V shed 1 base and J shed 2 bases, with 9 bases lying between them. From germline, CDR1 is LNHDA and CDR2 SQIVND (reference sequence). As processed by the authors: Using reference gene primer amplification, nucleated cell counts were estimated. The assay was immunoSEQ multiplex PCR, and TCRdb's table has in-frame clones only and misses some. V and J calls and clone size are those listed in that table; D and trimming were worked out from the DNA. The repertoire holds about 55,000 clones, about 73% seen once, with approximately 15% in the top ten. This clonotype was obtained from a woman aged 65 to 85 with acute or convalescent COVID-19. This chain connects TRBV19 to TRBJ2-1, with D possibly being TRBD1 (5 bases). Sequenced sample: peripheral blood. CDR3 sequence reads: CASSIADIPYNEQFF. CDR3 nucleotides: TGTGCCAGTAGTATAGCGGACATCCCCTACAATGAGCAGTTCTTC.